This entry features one TCR beta chain sequence. Its specificity is not known. These data belong to a study of CD8 T cells in ankylosing spondylitis. Study results and caveats: Ankylosing spondylitis blood appeared to be characterized by a TCR beta motif of under ten highly homologous variants. Enrichment of disease-linked clones was reportedly significant in matched ankylosing spondylitis synovial fluid.

Germline loops: CDR1 MNHEY, CDR2 SMNVEV (reference sequence). This CDR3 has 16 residues. V was cut by 4 bases and J by 3 bases, with 19 bases left in between. TCRdb passed the 5' RACE reads through MiXCR, listing each CDR3 protein once. The sample lists just under 550,000 distinct CDR3 sequences; roughly 13% were seen once. Sequences were obtained from blood, either unsorted or a sorted T cell fraction (not recorded which). This TCR came from a male donor with ankylosing spondylitis. J is TRBJ2-7 and V is TRBV27; D gene uncertain. CDR3 nucleotides: TGTGCCAGCAGTTCCCGGGCCTGGTTGCCACTCTACGAGCAGTACTTC. Amino acids: CASSSRAWLPLYEQYF.